This is a list of T cell receptor beta chains from one sample in a study of graft-versus-host responses after intestinal transplantation. What these receptors recognize is not known. The assay was immunoSEQ multiplex PCR, and TCRdb's table has in-frame clones only and misses some. The table includes 55,000 to 75,000 clones, approximately 84% detected once. This specimen consisted of unstimulated CD4+ T cells sorted from spleen or lymph node cells, obtained before transplant. These receptors were taken from a human donor who was the organ donor for an intestinal transplant. Both conserved end residues are part of each CDR3. A D gene is named only where the DNA matches it firmly. Part of the rows lack a size; the others show once, few, many or a class for expanded clones.

.	.	TRBJ1-1	TRBV15	TGTGCCACCAGCAAACCCGGAGGAAGGGACACTGAAGCTTTCTTT	CATSKPGGRDTEAFF
TRBD2	.	TRBJ2-3	TRBV30	TGTGCCTGGACCCCGGGACTAGCGGGGGGCCCCAGCACGCAGTATTTT	CAWTPGLAGGPSTQYF
.	.	TRBJ1-5	TRBV2	TGTGCCAGCAGTGAGGATAGGGAGGTGAAGCCCCAGCATTTT	CASSEDREVKPQHF
.	.	TRBJ1-4	TRBV7-8	TGTGCCAGCAGCCAGGACAGAAATGAAAAACTGTTTTTT	CASSQDRNEKLFF
TRBD1	.	TRBJ1-2	TRBV12-5	TGTGCTAGTGGGCGACAGGGGGGGACTTATGGCTACACCTTC	CASGRQGGTYGYTF
TRBD2	few	TRBJ2-3	TRBV19	TGTGCCAGTGGAAGGACTAGCGGGGTGGATACGCAGTATTTT	CASGRTSGVDTQYF
.	.	TRBJ1-5	TRBV6-5	TGTGCCAGCAGTTTGACCGGGGGTGGCAATCAGCCCCAGCATTTT	CASSLTGGGNQPQHF
.	.	TRBJ1-2	TRBV28	TGTGCCAGCAGTTTTAGTTCTCTAGAATATAACTATGGCTACACCTTC	CASSFSSLEYNYGYTF
TRBD2	few	TRBJ2-5	TRBV30	TGTGCCTGGAGTGGACTAGCGGGTTATCAAGAGACCCAGTACTTC	CAWSGLAGYQETQYF
TRBD1	.	TRBJ1-6	TRBV6-5	TGTGCCAGCAGTCCCGGGACAGACCCTTCACCCCTCCACTTT	CASSPGTDPSPLHF
TRBD1	.	TRBJ2-1	TRBV5-1	TGCGCCAGCACCACAGGGGTGGGCTACAATGAGCAGTTCTTC	CASTTGVGYNEQFF
.	few	TRBJ1-6	TRBV5-4	TGTGCCAGCAGTTCACCCTCGCCGGGGTATGATTCACCCCTCCACTTT	CASSSPSPGYDSPLHF
.	.	TRBJ1-1	TRBV5-6	TGTGCCAGCAGGGTGTTAGGGGTTAACACTGAAGCTTTCTTT	CASRVLGVNTEAFF
.	.	TRBJ2-3	TRBV18	TGTGCCAGCTCACCTAGTACAGATACGCAGTATTTT	CASSPSTDTQYF
.	once	TRBJ1-2	TRBV7-3	TGTGCCAGCAGCCACGCGGCGGGGACTAACTATGGCTACACCTTC	CASSHAAGTNYGYTF
.	.	TRBJ1-2	TRBV15	TGTGCCACCAGCACCACAGGGAACTATGGCTACACCTTC	CATSTTGNYGYTF
TRBD1	.	TRBJ1-6	TRBV30	TGTGCCTGGAGCGACAGGGTAGGATCACCCCTCCACTTT	CAWSDRVGSPLHF
TRBD2	few	TRBJ2-3	TRBV19	TGTGCCAGTAGTCTCCGGACTAGCGGGGGGGCCGGGGCAGATACGCAGTATTTT	CASSLRTSGGAGADTQYF
TRBD2	.	TRBJ2-3	TRBV14	TGTGCCAGCAGCCTGGAGCGGGGTTTTTTTCCAGATACGCAGTATTTT	CASSLERGFFPDTQYF
TRBD2	.	TRBJ2-3	TRBV10-3	TGTGCCATCAGTACTAGCGGGGGTGAGGCAGATACGCAGTATTTT	CAISTSGGEADTQYF
TRBD1	.	TRBJ1-2	TRBV30	TGTGCCTGGGGACAGGATGGCTACACCTTC	CAWGQDGYTF
.	.	TRBJ1-6	TRBV28	TGTGCCAGCAGTTCTCACCAGGCCAGGGAAACACCCCTCCACTTT	CASSSHQARETPLHF
.	once	TRBJ1-2	TRBV5-1	TGCGCCAGCAGCACCTATCCGGGAGGAGGGGACTATGGCTACACCTTC	CASSTYPGGGDYGYTF
.	.	TRBJ1-1	TRBV7-2	TGTGCCAGCAGCACACCCGGGGGGACATCTGTGGCTTTCTTT	CASSTPGGTSVAFF
.	few	TRBJ1-1	TRBV18	TGTGCCAGCTTCTCAACGATCGGACAGTTTGAAGCTTTCTTT	CASFSTIGQFEAFF
TRBD1	.	TRBJ2-3	TRBV30	TGTGCCTGGAGTACAGGACAGGGGGCTAGCACAGATACGCAGTATTTT	CAWSTGQGASTDTQYF